This T cell receptor (beta chain) was recorded in a study of glioma-infiltrating T cells (dated by TCRdb to about 2016). For the study in its entirety: The low-grade gliomas were WHO grade II oligodendrogliomas or astrocytomas, while the glioblastomas were WHO grade IV tumors sampled at initial diagnosis rather than at recurrent diagnosis. Dexamethasone was administered to glioma patients for six or fewer days before surgery. For blood libraries, the target was about 4- to 10-fold sequencing coverage of approximately 1 million peripheral T cells. Glioma tissue, non-neoplastic brain tissue and matched peripheral blood mononuclear cells were used as sources from which TCR alpha- and beta-chain repertoires were sequenced. Each tissue-infiltrating repertoire was compared with the same patient's peripheral blood repertoire to measure divergence between tissue and blood T-cell populations. The paired cohort comprised three low-grade glioma patients, roughly 8 primary glioblastoma patients and three non-glioma patients contributing non-neoplastic brain tissue. General conclusions and limits of the study: Patients with low tissue-blood divergence were marked by a signature set of shared blood CDR3 motifs, and that set was depleted in highly divergent patients. Very few CDR3 sequences were found to be shared between tissue and blood, and this scarcity was attributed to high CDR3 diversity and limited sampling. Group comparisons rested on small numbers: three non-neoplastic, three low-grade glioma and 7 or 8 glioblastoma patients. VJ-independent divergence between tissue and blood was found to be below expectation in non-neoplastic patients but above expectation in all gliomas, particularly low-grade gliomas.

Immediately after resection, surgical brain or tumor specimens were cryofrozen in liquid nitrogen, with peripheral blood cells collected concurrently. CDR3 length: 14 amino acids, cysteine to phenylalanine. Only the CDR3 part of the read is kept: 42 bases, read in frame from the first base. The junction shows trimming of 5 bases on V and 1 base on J, and the gene matches do not reach 1 base of it. Via the germline V gene, CDR1 is MDHEN and CDR2 SYDVKM. The iRepertoire nested amplicon-rescue multiplex PCR (arm-PCR) platform was used to amplify TCR alpha and beta CDR3 regions from RNA. For one-step reverse transcription and amplification, roughly 90-400 ng of tissue mRNA or PBMC total RNA was used as input. Following bead purification, Illumina adapters were added by a secondary multiplex PCR, and the libraries were gel-purified between 200 and 400 bp. Libraries carried internal 6-nucleotide barcodes used for demultiplexing. Libraries were sequenced on an Illumina MiSeq with 2x220 or 2x250 nucleotide paired-end reads. Processing in the source paper ran as follows. FLASH 1.2.11 was used to merge paired reads, and BWA-MEM then aligned the reads to the GRCh37 human genome before TRA and TRB reads were extracted. V and J assignment used an IMGT-derived reference of cassette sequences and CDR3 motifs that included pseudogenes. Reads were translated in three frames, and productive CDR3s were defined as those with a C...FGXG motif and no stop codons. Unique combinations of V-J cassette pair and CDR3 amino acid sequence were defined as clonotypes. Filtering of reads was based on Hamming distance, with the threshold set by the sequence error rate of each sample in mapped regions. TCRdb ran its own pipeline on the public reads, namely fastp trimming at Q25 and MiXCR clone calling, and kept in-frame beta chains. Merged by CDR3 protein, the rows form single entries marked with the most common genes and DNA. These V and J calls rely on TCRdb rather than the paper's analysis. This sample holds about 400,000 distinct CDR3 sequences; roughly two fifths were observed only once. The leading ten clones occupy around 13% of the sample.

This clonotype was detected ten times or more. The clone's antigen remains unknown. Per-base quality was not reported, and no clone a single base away is much larger than it. The sequenced sample consisted of glioma tissue, nonneoplastic brain tissue, or PBMCs (not recorded which). This clonotype originated in a human donor with low-grade glioma or glioblastoma, undergoing nonglioma brain surgery, or in good health (not recorded which). The rearranged chain carries TRBV28 and TRBJ2-7; 11 bases in the middle match TRBD2. CDR3 region: CASSGTSGSYEQYF. The sequenced DNA is TGTGCCAGCAGTGGGACTAGCGGTTCCTACGAGCAGTACTTC.